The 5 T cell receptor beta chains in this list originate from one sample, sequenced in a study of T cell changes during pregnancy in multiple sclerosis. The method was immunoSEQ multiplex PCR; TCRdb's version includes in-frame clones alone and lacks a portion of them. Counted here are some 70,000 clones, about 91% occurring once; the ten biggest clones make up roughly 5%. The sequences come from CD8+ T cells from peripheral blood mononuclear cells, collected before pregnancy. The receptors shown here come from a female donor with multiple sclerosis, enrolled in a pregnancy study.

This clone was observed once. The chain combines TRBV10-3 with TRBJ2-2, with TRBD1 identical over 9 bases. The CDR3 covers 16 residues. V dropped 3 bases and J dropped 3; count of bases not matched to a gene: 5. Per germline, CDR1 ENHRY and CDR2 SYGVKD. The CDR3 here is CAISEQGALDTGELFF. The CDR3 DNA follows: TGTGCCATCAGTGAACAGGGGGCGCTGGACACCGGGGAGCTGTTTTTT.

The CDR3 is CASSLEAGPYGYTF. In nucleotides, the CDR3 is TGTGCCAGCAGCTTAGAAGCAGGGCCTTATGGCTACACCTTC. This chain connects TRBV13 to TRBJ1-2; possibly TRBD1 for D (5 bases). The CDR3 covers 14 residues. CDR1 is PRHDT and CDR2 is FYEKMQ in the germline V gene (reference sequence). Trimming took off 1 base at V and 5 bases at J, with 11 bases between the two ends.

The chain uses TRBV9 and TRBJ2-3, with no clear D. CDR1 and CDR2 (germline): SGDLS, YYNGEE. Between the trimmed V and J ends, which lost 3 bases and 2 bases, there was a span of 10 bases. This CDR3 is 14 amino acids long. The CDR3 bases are TGTGCCAGCAGCGACGACTCTCACACAGATACGCAGTATTTT. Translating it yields CASSDDSHTDTQYF. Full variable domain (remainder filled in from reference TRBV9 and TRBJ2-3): DSGVTQTPKHLITATGQRVTLRCSPRSGDLSVYWYQQSLDQGLQFLIQYYNGEERAKGNILERFSAQQFPDLHSELNLSSLELGDSALYFCASSDDSHTDTQYFGPGTRLTVL.

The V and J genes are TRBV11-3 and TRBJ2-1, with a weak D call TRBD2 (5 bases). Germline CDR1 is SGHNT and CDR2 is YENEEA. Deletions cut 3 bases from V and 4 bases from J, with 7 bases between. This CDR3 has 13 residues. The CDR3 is CASSFRLYNEQFF. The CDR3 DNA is TGTGCCAGCAGCTTTAGACTATACAATGAGCAGTTCTTC. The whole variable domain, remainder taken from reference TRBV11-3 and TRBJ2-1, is EAGVVQSPRYKIIEKKQPVAFWCNPISGHNTLYWYLQNLGQGPELLIRYENEEAVDDSQLPKDRFSAERLKGVDSTLKIQPAELGDSAVYLCASSFRLYNEQFFGPGTRLTVL.

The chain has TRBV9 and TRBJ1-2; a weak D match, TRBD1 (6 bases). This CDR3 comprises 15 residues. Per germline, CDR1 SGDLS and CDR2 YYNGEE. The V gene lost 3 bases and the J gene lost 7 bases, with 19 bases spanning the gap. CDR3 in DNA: TGTGCCAGCAGCGCATTAAATACAGGGTCTCGTGGCTACACCTTC. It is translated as CASSALNTGSRGYTF.